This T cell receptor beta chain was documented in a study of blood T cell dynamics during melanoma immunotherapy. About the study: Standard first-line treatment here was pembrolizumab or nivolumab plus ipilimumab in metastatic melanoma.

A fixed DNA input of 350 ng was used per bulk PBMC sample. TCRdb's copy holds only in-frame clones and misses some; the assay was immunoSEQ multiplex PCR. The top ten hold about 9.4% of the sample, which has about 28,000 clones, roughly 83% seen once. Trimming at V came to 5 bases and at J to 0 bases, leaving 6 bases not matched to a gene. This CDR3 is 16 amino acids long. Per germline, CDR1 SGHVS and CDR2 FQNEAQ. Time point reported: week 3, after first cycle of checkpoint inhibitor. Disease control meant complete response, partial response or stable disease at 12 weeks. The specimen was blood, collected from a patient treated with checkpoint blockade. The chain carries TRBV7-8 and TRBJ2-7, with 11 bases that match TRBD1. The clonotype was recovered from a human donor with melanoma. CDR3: CASSRLGQGVSYEQYF. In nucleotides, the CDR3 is TGTGCCAGCAGCCGCCTGGGACAGGGGGTCTCCTACGAGCAGTACTTC.